Listed here are 7 T cell receptor beta chains from one sample, sequenced in a study of beta chain features in type 1 diabetes. Findings and caveats of the study: TCRB CDR3s were moderately but significantly shorter in Type 1 diabetes patients in all four CD4+ subsets.

Of the isolated RNA, all was reverse transcribed, and so the sequenced material was expressed TCRB transcripts. Assay: immunoSEQ multiplex PCR; the TCRdb copy retains only in-frame clones and omits some. The top ten clones hold approximately 0.043% of a sample with about 710,000 clones, around 15% of them seen once. What these receptors recognize is not known. The sequenced sample was naive CD4+ T cells from blood. These receptors originate from a man aged 18 to 35 with type 1 diabetes.

As concerns this clone: This CDR3 is also generated by other DNA sequences in the sample. The V call is TRBV9, the J call TRBJ1-5; D is unclear. There are 14 residues in the CDR3. CDR1 SGDLS and CDR2 YYNGEE come from the germline V gene. V was pared by 2 bases and J by 2 bases, with 8 bases between. The CDR3 coding sequence is TGTGCCAGCAGCGTGGGAACGGGCAATCAGCCCCAGCATTTT. This translates into CASSVGTGNQPQHF. The whole variable domain, filled in from reference TRBV9 and TRBJ1-5, reads DSGVTQTPKHLITATGQRVTLRCSPRSGDLSVYWYQQSLDQGLQFLIQYYNGEERAKGNILERFSAQQFPDLHSELNLSSLELGDSALYFCASSVGTGNQPQHFGDGTRLSIL.

The chain couples TRBV23-1 to TRBJ1-1; no reliable D call. TRBV23-1 qualifies as an ORF whose function is uncertain. Trimming left V 1 base short and J 0 bases short, with 12 bases between. This CDR3 region has 16 residues. The CDR3 DNA is TGCGCCAGCAGTCAATTTCAAACACACCTGAACACTGAAGCTTTCTTT. Translating it yields CASSQFQTHLNTEAFF.

This clone has more than one count but fewer than ten. One end of the junction varies from germline; a read error may be responsible. This chain connects TRBV7-9 to TRBJ2-7; D is unclear. This CDR3 has 14 amino acids. CDR1 SEHNR and CDR2 FQNEAQ come from the germline V gene (reference sequence). The CDR3 DNA reads TGTGCCAGCAGTTTAGGTTACAGCCCCTTAAAGCAGTACTTC. Protein product: CASSLGYSPLKQYF. The full variable domain, completed using reference TRBV7-9 and TRBJ2-7, is DTGVSQNPRHKITKRGQNVTFRCDPISEHNRLYWYRQTLGQGPEFLTYFQNEAQLEKSRLLSDRFSAERPKGSFSTLEIQRTEQGDSAMYLCASSLGYSPLKQYFGPGTRLTVT.

The table lists this clone with a few counts. The V call is TRBV6-1, the J call TRBJ2-1; TRBD1 aligns across 11 bases. The CDR3 covers 15 residues. CDR1 is MNHNS and CDR2 is SASEGT in the germline V gene. V shed 7 bases, J shed 4 bases, and the junction held 6 bases outside the gene matches. CDR3 coding DNA: TGTGCCAGCATTACGGACAGGGGGCTTTACAATGAGCAGTTCTTC. This encodes CASITDRGLYNEQFF.

This chain uses TRBV6-5 with TRBJ1-5, with a tentative D call TRBD1 (5 bases). The CDR3 extends over 14 amino acids. Trimming shortened V by 5 bases and J by 1 base, and 9 bases separated the two germline ends. The germline CDR1 and CDR2 sequences are MNHEY and SVGAGI. DNA of the CDR3: TGTGCCAGCAGTGGCCGGACAAGCAATCAGCCCCAGCATTTT. Its protein is CASSGRTSNQPQHF.

This clone was seen a handful of times. V usage is TRBV18 and J usage is TRBJ2-2, with a tentative D call TRBD1 (5 bases). From germline, CDR1 is KGHSH and CDR2 LQKENI. The CDR3 extends over 16 amino acids. Trimming removed 2 bases at V and 0 bases at J, with 10 bases between. The CDR3, as DNA: TGTGCCAGCTCACCATCAGGGCCCCCGAACACCGGGGAGCTGTTTTTT. Encoded protein: CASSPSGPPNTGELFF.

V gene TRBV18 combines with J gene TRBJ1-2, with D possibly being TRBD1 (5 bases). Germline V gene lookup returns CDR1 KGHSH and CDR2 LQKENI. The CDR3 has 19 residues. The germline V and J ends were trimmed by 0 bases and 0 bases, with 20 bases remaining between them. CDR3 DNA: TGTGCCAGCTCACCACCTTTGGTCGGGGGGACCTACTCTAACTATGGCTACACCTTC. It yields the protein CASSPPLVGGTYSNYGYTF.